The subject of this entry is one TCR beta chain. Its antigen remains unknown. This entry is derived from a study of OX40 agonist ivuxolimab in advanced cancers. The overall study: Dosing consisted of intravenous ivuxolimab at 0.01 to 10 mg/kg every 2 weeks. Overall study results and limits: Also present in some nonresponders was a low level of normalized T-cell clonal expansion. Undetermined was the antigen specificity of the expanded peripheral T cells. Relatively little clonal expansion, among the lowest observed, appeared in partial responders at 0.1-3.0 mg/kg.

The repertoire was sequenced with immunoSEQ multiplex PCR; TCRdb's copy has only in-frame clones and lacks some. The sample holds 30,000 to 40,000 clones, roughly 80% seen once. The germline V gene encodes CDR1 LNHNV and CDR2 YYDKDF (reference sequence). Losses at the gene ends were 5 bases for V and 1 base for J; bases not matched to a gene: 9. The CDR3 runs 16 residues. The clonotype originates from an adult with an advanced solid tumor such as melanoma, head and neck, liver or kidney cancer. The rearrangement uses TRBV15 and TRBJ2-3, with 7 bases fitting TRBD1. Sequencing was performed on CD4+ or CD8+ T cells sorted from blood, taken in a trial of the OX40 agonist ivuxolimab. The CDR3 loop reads CATSPLRGGGTDTQYF. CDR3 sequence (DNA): TGTGCCACCAGCCCCCTCAGAGGGGGCGGCACAGATACGCAGTATTTT.